This TCR beta chain was found in a study of T cells in tumors after PD-1 blockade. Looking at the study overall: No patient had prior checkpoint blockade, systemic immunosuppression, or radiotherapy within 4 weeks. General study findings and limits: Some novel exhausted tumor clones appeared in pre-treatment blood, suggesting peripheral recruitment.

Concerning this clone itself: The antigen remains unidentified.

Tumor or blood genomic DNA was sequenced, with inputs of about 616 ng to 6,500 ng. Only in-frame clones appear in the TCRdb table, and some are missing; sequencing was by immunoSEQ multiplex PCR. The table includes more than 5,000 clones, 80% to 85% detected once. Germline CDR1 SGHKS, CDR2 YYEKEE (reference sequence). The trim removed 2 bases at V and 3 bases at J, leaving 4 bases unmatched. The CDR3 sequence is 15 residues long. V and J are TRBV5-5 and TRBJ1-4; 7 nucleotides agree with TRBD1. The receptor's source is a human donor with advanced basal cell or squamous cell carcinoma (not recorded which). This sample comprised PBMCs, obtained after anti-PD-1 therapy. In nucleotides, the CDR3 is TGTGCCAGCAGCTTCCAAACAGGGGCTAATGAAAAACTGTTTTTT. Translation gives CASSFQTGANEKLFF.